What follows describes a single T cell receptor (beta chain). The antigen is unknown. The data were produced by immunoSEQ multiplex PCR, yet TCRdb's version contains in-frame clones alone and is incomplete. This sample has 150,000 to 200,000 clones, with approximately 91% found just once. The entry originates in a study of cytotoxic CD8 clonotypes in ibrutinib-treated CLL. General study results and limits: Clonality grew at ibrutinib response; at progression, it decreased back toward baseline.

Genomic DNA for TCR beta libraries, 2 to 2.5 micrograms, came from cryopreserved PBMCs. The CDR3 is made up of 14 amino acids. Germline-derived CDR1 and CDR2 are KGHSH and LQKENI. V was shortened by 6 bases and J by 5 bases, with 16 bases between the two germline ends. Sample: PBMCs, taken at disease progression, from a patient treated with ibrutinib. The chain recombines TRBV18 with TRBJ2-5; maybe TRBD2 (6 bases). The clonotype originates from a human donor with chronic lymphocytic leukemia. CDR3 coding DNA: TGTGCCAGCTCGCAGACGGGGGTGGAGGAGACCCAGTACTTC. Translation gives CASSQTGVEETQYF.